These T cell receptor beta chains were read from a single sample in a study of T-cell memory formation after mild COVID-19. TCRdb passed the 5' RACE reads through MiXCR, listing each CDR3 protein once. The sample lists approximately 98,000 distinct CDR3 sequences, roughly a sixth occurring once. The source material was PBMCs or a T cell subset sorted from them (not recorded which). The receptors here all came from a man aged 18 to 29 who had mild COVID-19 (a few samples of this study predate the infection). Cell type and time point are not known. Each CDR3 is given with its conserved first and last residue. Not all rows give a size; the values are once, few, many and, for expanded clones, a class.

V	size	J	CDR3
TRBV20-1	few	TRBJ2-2	CSAREAGELFF
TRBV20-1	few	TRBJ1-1	CSARVVTAFF
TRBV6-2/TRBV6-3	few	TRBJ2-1	CASSYSPTSYNEQFF
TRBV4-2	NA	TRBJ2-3	CASSQGDRGRTDTQYF
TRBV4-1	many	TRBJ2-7	CASSQVGTESPYEQYF
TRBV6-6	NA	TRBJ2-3	CASSPSRGGSPDTQYF
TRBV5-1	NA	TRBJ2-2	CASRQDLTGELFF
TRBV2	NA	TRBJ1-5	CASSKEGAGNQPQHF
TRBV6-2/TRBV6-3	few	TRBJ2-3	CASRRGGGTDTQYF
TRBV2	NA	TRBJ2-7	CASMMGQGTHEQYF
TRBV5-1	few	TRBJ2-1	CASSLGAIPGEQFF
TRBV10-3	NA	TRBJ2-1	CAISDRGAAYNEQFF
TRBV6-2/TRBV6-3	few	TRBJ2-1	CASLGSSYNEQFF
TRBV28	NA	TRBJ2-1	CASSSMGRHTYNEQFF
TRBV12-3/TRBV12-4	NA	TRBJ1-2	CASSYRGAIGYTF
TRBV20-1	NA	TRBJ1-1	CSATGEVNTEAFF
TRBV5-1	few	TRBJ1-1	CASSSLSGGNTEAFF
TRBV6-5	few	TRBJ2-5	CASSYASGWETQYF
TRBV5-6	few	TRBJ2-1	CASSLKGQNYNEQFF
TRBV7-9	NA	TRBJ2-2	CASSPSTGVTGELFF
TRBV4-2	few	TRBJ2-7	CASSQGYPGGLDEQYF
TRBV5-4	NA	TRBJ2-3	CASSPGGQGATDTQYF
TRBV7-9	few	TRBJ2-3	CASSPTDTTDTQYF
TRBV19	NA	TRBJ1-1	CASSTLDRGLNTEAFF
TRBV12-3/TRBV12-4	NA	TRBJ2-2	CASSQPRVENTGELFF